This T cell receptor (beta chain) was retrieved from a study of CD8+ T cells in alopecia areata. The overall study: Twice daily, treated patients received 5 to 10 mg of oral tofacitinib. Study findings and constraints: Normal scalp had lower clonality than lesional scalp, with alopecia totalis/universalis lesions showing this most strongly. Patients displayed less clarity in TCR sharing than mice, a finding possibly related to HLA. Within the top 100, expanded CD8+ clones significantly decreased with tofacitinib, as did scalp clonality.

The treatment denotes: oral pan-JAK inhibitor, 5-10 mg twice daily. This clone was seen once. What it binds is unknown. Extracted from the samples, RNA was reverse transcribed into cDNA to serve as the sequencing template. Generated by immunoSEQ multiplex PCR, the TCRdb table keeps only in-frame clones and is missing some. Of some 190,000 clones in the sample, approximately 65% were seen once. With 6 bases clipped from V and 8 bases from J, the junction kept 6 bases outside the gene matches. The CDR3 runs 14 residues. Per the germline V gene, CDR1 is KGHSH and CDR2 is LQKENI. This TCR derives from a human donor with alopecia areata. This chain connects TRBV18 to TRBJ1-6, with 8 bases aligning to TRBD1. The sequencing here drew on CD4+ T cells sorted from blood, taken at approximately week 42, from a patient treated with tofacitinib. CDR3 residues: CASSSQGGDSPLHF. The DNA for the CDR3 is TGTGCCAGCTCGTCACAGGGGGGAGATTCACCCCTCCACTTT.